The present entry profiles one T cell receptor (beta chain) with its context. The antigen is not known. This sample stems from a study of T cells expressing NK-cell markers. Study-wide context: Sorted T-cell subsets CD3+CD56+NKG2C+, CD3+CD56+NKG2C- and CD3+CD56-NKG2C+ were TCR beta-sequenced. Study outcomes and limitations: Dominant NKG2C+ clonotypes were found to form 1.0-7.0% of CD8+ T cells in six donors.

Germline V gene lookup returns CDR1 SGDLS and CDR2 YYNGEE. The CDR3 loop spans 15 amino acids. From the 5' RACE reads, TCRdb lists one entry per CDR3 protein and no DNA. The listing records hundreds of thousands of distinct CDR3 sequences. This TCR came from a woman aged 18 to 75 in good health. The chain joins TRBV9 to TRBJ2-2; absent DNA, TCRdb's TRBD2 call cannot be checked. Material for sequencing was blood T cells: a sorted CD56 or NKG2C T cell subset, CD4+ or CD8+ T cells, or bulk PBMC T cells (not recorded which). The CDR3 sequence: CASSLAGVDTGELFF.